One T cell receptor beta chain is described in this entry. The antigen is undetermined. Libraries of TCR beta came from iRepertoire HTBI primers plus Arm-PCR of CDR3 regions. TCRdb used MiXCR to reprocess the multiplex PCR reads, holding one entry per CDR3 protein. The sample holds around 340,000 distinct CDR3 sequences, less than 20% seen once. The source of the sample is a study of regulatory T cells in long-lasting Graves disease. Study-level background: In persistent Graves' disease, antithyroid drugs had been taken for over 5 years and TSH receptor antibodies stayed positive.

The study, taken as a whole, reports: Patients whose Graves' disease persisted exhibited lower TCR diversity than those newly diagnosed. TRBV28, TRBJ1-2 and TRBJ2-5 were favored in persistent disease.

Time point indicated: persistent/refractory GD, antithyroid drugs over 5 years with positive TRAb. PBMCs were the source of the RNA used for TCR sequencing. Between the trimmed V and J ends, which lost 5 bases and 2 bases, there was a span of 22 bases. The CDR3 totals 17 residues. In germline, CDR1 is SGHTA, CDR2 FQGTGA. The sample in question was peripheral blood mononuclear cells (PBMCs), obtained when the disease was refractory, from a patient treated with antithyroid drugs. The TCR comes from a female donor with Graves disease. The rearrangement uses TRBV7-3 and TRBJ2-7; possible D gene TRBD2, 6 bases. Here the CDR3 DNA reads TGTGCCAGCAGCCCCGAAGGCCTAGCGCATCCCCCCTACGAGCAGTACTTC. Translation gives CASSPEGLAHPPYEQYF.